This T cell receptor beta chain was captured by sequencing in a study of T cells in localized non-small cell lung cancer. Broader study findings: Detection in adjacent lung was observed for a median roughly 62 of the top 100 tumor clones.

Remarks on this clone: No antigen is known for it.

Sequenced by immunoSEQ multiplex PCR; TCRdb stores in-frame clones only, minus some. This table holds about 52,000 clones, more than 85% found once. The CDR3 is 12 residues long. V lost 10 bases, J lost 2 bases, and 11 bases lay in between. Germline CDR1 is MDHEN and CDR2 is SYDVKM. The chain has TRBV28 and TRBJ1-2; no definite D call. The starting material was PBMCs, obtained before any cancer treatment. The receptor comes from a female donor with stage II lung adenocarcinoma. Written as DNA, the CDR3 is TGTGCCACCCACTCTTTGAACTATGGCTACACCTTC. As protein: CATHSLNYGYTF.